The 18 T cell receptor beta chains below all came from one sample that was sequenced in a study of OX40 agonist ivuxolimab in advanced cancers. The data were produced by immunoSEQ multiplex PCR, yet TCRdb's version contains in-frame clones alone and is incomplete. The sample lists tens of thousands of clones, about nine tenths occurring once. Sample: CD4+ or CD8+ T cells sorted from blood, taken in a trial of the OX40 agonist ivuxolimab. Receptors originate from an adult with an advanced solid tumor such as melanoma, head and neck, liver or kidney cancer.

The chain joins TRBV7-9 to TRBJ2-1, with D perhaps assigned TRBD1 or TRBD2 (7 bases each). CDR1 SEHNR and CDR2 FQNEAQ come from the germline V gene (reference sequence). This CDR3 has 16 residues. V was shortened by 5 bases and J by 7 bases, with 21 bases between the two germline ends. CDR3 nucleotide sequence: TGTGCCAGCAGCCCCCCGACAGGGAGGGAGGTAAATGAGCAGTTCTTC. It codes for CASSPPTGREVNEQFF.

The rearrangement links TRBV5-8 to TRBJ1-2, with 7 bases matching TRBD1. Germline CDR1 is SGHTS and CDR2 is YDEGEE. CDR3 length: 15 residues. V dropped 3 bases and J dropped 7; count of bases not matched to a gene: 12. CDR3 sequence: CASSYRDSVYSGYTF. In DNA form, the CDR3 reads TGTGCCAGCAGCTACCGGGACAGTGTCTATTCTGGCTACACCTTC.

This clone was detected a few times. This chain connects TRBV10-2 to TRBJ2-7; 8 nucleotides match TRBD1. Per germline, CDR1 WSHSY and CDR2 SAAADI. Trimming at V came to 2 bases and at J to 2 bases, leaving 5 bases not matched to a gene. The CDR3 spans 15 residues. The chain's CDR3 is CASSERNRGAYEQYF. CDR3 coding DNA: TGCGCCAGCAGTGAGAGGAACAGGGGGGCCTACGAGCAGTACTTC.

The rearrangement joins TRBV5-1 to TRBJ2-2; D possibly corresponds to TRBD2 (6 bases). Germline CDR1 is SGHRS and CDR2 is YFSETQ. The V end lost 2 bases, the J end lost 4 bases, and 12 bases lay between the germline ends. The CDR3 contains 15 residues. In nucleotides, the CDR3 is TGCGCCAGCAGCTTTGGTCCGCGGGGCACCGGGGAGCTGTTTTTT. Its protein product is CASSFGPRGTGELFF.

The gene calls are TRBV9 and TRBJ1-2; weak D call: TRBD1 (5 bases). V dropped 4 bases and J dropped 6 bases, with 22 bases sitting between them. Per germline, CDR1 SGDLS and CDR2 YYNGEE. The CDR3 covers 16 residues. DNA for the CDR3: TGTGCCAGCAGCCCCTACTTTTCCGGGGCCGGAGATGGCTACACCTTC. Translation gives CASSPYFSGAGDGYTF.

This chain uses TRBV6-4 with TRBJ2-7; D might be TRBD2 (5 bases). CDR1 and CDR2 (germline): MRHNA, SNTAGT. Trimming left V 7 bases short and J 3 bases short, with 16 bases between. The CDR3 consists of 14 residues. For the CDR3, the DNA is TGTGCCAGCAAGATCGGACTGCTAGACTACGAGCAGTACTTC. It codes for CASKIGLLDYEQYF.

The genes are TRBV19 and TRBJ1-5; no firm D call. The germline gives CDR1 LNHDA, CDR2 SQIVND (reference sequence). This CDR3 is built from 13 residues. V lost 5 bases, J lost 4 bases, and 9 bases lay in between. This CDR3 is CASSPSDNQPQHF. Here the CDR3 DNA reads TGTGCCAGTAGTCCCAGCGATAATCAGCCCCAGCATTTT.

The DNA for the CDR3 is TGTGCCAGCAGCTTGGCGGGAGCGAGCACAGATACGCAGTATTTT. Its translation is CASSLAGASTDTQYF. The V gene is TRBV5-4, the J gene TRBJ2-3; maybe TRBD2 (6 bases). From germline, CDR1 is SGHNT and CDR2 YYREEE (reference sequence). With 0 bases removed from V and 0 bases from J, the gap between germline ends came to 8 bases. This CDR3 region has 15 residues.

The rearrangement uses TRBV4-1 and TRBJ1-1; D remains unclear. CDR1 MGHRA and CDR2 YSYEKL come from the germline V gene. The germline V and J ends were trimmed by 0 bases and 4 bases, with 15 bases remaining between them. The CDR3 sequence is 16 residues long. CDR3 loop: CASSQDSILGFTEAFF. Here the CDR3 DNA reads TGCGCCAGCAGCCAAGATTCGATCCTAGGGTTCACTGAAGCTTTCTTT.

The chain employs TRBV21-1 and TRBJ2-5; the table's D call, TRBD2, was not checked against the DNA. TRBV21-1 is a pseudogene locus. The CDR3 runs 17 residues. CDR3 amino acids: CASSSRLAGGPCETQYF. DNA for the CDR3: TGTGCCAGCAGCTCACGACTAGCGGGAGGGCCGTGTGAGACCCAGTACTTC.

The CDR3 nucleotides read TGCGCCAGCTTTGGAAGCTACGAGCAGTACTTC. Translated: CASFGSYEQYF. This sequence joins TRBV10-2 and TRBJ2-7; D is uncertain. Trimming removed 8 bases from V and 3 bases from J, with 8 bases in between. CDR3 length equals 11 residues. Germline CDR1 is WSHSY and CDR2 is SAAADI.

As DNA, the CDR3 is TGTGCCAGCAGCTTTACGGGACCAACAGATACGCAGTATTTT. It yields the protein CASSFTGPTDTQYF. The chain recombines TRBV7-3 with TRBJ2-3; D tentatively fits TRBD1 or TRBD2 (5 bases each). From germline, CDR1 is SGHTA and CDR2 FQGTGA. This CDR3 comprises 14 residues. The V and J ends lost 3 bases and 3 bases respectively, with 10 bases between them. Full variable domain (rest looked up from reference TRBV7-3 and TRBJ2-3): GAGVSQTPSNKVTEKGKYVELRCDPISGHTALYWYRQSLGQGPEFLIYFQGTGAADDSGLPNDRFFAVRPEGSVSTLKIQRTERGDSAVYLCASSFTGPTDTQYFGPGTRLTVL.

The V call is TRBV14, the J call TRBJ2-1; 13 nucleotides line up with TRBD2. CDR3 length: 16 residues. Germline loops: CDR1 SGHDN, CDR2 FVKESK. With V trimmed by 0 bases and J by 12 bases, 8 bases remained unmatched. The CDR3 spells CASSQDTTSGRAGQFF. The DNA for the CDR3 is TGTGCCAGCAGCCAAGATACTACTAGCGGGAGGGCCGGGCAGTTCTTC.

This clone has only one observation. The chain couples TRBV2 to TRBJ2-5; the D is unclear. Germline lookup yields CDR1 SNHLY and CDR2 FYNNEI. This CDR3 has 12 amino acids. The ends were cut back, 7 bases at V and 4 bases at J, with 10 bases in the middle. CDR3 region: CASNDGLETQYF. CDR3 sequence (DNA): TGTGCCAGCAATGACGGTTTAGAGACCCAGTACTTC.

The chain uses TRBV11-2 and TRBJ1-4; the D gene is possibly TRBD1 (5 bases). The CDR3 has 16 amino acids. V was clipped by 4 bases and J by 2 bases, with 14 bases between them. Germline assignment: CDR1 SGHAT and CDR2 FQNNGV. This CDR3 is CASSSPGGSTNEKLFF. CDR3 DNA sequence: TGTGCCAGCAGCTCCCCGGGGGGGAGTACTAATGAAAAACTGTTTTTT.

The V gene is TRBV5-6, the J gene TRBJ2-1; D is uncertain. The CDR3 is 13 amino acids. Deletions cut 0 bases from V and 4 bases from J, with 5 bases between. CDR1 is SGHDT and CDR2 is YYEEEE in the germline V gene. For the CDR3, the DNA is TGTGCCAGCAGCTTGGACCTTTACAATGAGCAGTTCTTC. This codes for CASSLDLYNEQFF. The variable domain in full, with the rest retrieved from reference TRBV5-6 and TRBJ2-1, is DAGVTQSPTHLIKTRGQQVTLRCSPKSGHDTVSWYQQALGQGPQFIFQYYEEEERQRGNFPDRFSGHQFPNYSSELNVNALLLGDSALYLCASSLDLYNEQFFGPGTRLTVL.

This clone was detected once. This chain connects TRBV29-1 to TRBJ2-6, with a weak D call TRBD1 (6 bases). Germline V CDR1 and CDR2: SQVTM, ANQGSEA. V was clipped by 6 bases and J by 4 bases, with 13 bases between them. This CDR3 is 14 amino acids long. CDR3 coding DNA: TGCAGCGTGGGCGACAGGATCGGGGCCAACGTCCTGACTTTC. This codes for CSVGDRIGANVLTF.

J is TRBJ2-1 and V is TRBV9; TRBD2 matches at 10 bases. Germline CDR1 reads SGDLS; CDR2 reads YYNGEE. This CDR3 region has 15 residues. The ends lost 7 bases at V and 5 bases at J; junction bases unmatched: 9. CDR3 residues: CASGRSGGANNEQFF. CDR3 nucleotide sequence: TGTGCCAGCGGGAGGAGCGGGGGGGCGAACAATGAGCAGTTCTTC.